This T cell receptor (beta chain) was captured in a study of blood T cell repertoires in COVID-19. At the level of the study: Acute-phase and convalescent COVID-19 samples originated in the United States, Italy and Spain. The analysed material was cDNA or gDNA that came from T cells, B-cell-depleted T cells, or PBMCs.

Original data processing: From reference gene primer amplification, estimates of nucleated cell counts were derived. Some clones are missing from TCRdb's copy, which holds only in-frame ones; the method was immunoSEQ multiplex PCR. V and J calls and clone size are those listed in that table; D and trimming were worked out from the DNA. Altogether roughly 70,000 clones are present, approximately 89% being singletons, with the ten largest covering less than 1.5%. Germline values: CDR1 LNHNV, CDR2 YYDKDF (reference sequence). There are 14 residues in the CDR3. V was clipped by 6 bases and J by 7 bases, with 15 bases between them.

The sequence derives from a man in his sixties with acute or convalescent COVID-19. Sequencing was carried out using peripheral blood. The genes are TRBV15 and TRBJ1-4; D might be TRBD1 (6 bases). CDR3: CATRDGTIAEKLFF. The CDR3 nucleotides read TGTGCCACCAGAGACGGGACAATCGCTGAAAAACTGTTTTTT.